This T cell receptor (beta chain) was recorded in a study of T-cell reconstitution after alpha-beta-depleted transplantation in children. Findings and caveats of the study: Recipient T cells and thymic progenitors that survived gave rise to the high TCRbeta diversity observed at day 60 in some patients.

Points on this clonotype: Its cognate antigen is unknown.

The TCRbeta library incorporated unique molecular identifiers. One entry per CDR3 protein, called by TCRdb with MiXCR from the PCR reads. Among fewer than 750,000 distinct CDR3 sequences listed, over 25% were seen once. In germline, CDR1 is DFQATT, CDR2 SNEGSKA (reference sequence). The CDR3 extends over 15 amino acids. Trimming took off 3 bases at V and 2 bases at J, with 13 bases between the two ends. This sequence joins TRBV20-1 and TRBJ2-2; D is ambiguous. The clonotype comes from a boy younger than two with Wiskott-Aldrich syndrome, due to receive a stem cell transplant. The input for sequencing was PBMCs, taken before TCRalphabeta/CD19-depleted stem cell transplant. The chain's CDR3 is CSASTGWLNTGELFF. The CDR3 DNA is TGCAGTGCTAGCACTGGGTGGCTAAACACCGGGGAGCTGTTTTTT.